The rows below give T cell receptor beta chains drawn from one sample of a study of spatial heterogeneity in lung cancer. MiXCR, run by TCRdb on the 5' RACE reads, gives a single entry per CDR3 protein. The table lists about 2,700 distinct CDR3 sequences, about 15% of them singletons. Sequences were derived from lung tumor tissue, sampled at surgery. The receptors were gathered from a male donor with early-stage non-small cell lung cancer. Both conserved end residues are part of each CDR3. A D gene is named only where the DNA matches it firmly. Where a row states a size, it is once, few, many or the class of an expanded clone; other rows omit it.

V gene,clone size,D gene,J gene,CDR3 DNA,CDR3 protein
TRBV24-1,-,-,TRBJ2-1,TGTGCCACCAGTGACCATACTAGTTTCTCCAATGAGCAGTTCTTC,CATSDHTSFSNEQFF
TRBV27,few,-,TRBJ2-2,TGTGCCAGCAGTTTGCAGGGAGTGAACACCGGGGAGCTGTTTTTT,CASSLQGVNTGELFF
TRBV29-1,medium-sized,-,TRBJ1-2,TGCAGCGTTGGAGGGGAGGACTATGGCTACACCTTC,CSVGGEDYGYTF
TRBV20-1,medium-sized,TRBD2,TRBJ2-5,TGCAGTGCGATAGCGGGCCAAGAGACCCAGTACTTC,CSAIAGQETQYF
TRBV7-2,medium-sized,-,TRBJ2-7,TGTGCCAGCAGCCCCGGGGGCGCATTGACCTACGAGCAGTACTTC,CASSPGGALTYEQYF
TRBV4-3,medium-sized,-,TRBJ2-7,TGCGCCAGCAGCCAAGAAACGGGACCCTACGAGCAGTACTTC,CASSQETGPYEQYF
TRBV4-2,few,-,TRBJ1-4,TGTGCCAGCAGCCAAGTTTCAGTAGGTTCAGGGCGGAATGAAAAACTGTTTTTT,CASSQVSVGSGRNEKLFF
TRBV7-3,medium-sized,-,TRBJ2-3,TGTGCCAGCAGCGGGTGGACCGGAGATACGCAGTATTTT,CASSGWTGDTQYF
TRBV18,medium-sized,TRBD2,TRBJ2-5,TGTGCCAGCTCACCACCGAACGCGGGACGGGGGGAAGAGACCCAGTACTTC,CASSPPNAGRGEETQYF
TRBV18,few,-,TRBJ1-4,TGTGCCAGCTCAGAGGGAGAAAAACTGTTTTTT,CASSEGEKLFF
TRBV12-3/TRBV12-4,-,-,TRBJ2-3,TGTGCCAGCAGTTCCGGGACCCTCACAGATACGCAGTATTTT,CASSSGTLTDTQYF
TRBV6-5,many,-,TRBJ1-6,TGTGCCAGCACCGGAGTGTCGGGGGTCGGGTCACCCCTCCACTTT,CASTGVSGVGSPLHF
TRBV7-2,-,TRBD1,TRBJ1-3,TGTGCCAGCAGCTCCGCCGGACAGGGCTCTGGAAACACCATATATTTT,CASSSAGQGSGNTIYF
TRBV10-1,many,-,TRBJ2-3,TGCGCCAGCAGCTTTAGCACAGATACGCAGTATTTT,CASSFSTDTQYF
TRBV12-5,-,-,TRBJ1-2,TGTGCTAGTGGTTTGGTACCCGGACAGGGCTACACCTTC,CASGLVPGQGYTF
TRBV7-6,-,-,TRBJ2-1,TGTGCCAGCAGCGCCGAGCCGGCGAGCTCCTACAATGAGCAGTTCTTC,CASSAEPASSYNEQFF
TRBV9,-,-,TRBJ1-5,TGTGCCAGCAGCGTAGAGGATGGAGGGCAGCCCCAGCATTTT,CASSVEDGGQPQHF
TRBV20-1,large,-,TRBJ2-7,TGCAGTGCAAGACAGTTGTACGAGCAGTACTTC,CSARQLYEQYF
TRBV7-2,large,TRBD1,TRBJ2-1,TGTGCCAGCAGCTTTCGGGGCGGGGGACAGGGGTCCAATGAGCAGTTCTTC,CASSFRGGGQGSNEQFF
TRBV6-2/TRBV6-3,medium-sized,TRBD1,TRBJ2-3,TGTGCCAGCGGTACAGGGGAAACAGATACGCAGTATTTT,CASGTGETDTQYF
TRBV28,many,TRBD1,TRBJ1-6,TGTGCCAGCCAATCAGGACAGGGAGGGTCACCCCTCCACTTT,CASQSGQGGSPLHF
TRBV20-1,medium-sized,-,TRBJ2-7,TGCAGTGTGTCTTACTCCTACGAGCAGTACTTC,CSVSYSYEQYF
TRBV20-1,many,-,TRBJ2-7,TGCAGTGCTAGAGATTTCTCCGAAACTAGTCGGGAGGAGCAGTACTTC,CSARDFSETSREEQYF
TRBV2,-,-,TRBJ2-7,TGTGCCACGCGCAGGAGCCCTGCCGAGCAGTACTTC,CATRRSPAEQYF
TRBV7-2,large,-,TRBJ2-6,TGTGCCAGCAGCTTAGGGCCTGGGGCTGGGGCCAACGTCCTGACTTTC,CASSLGPGAGANVLTF
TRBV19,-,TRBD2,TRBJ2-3,TGTGCCAGTAGTATAGGACTAGCGGGGATCACAGATACGCAGTATTTT,CASSIGLAGITDTQYF
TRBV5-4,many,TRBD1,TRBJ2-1,TGTGCCAGCAGCTTGGCACAGGGGGTTTTCAATGAGCAGTTCTTC,CASSLAQGVFNEQFF
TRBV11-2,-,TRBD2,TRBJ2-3,TGTGCCAGCAGCTCCCCGGGACTAGCGGGGTCCACAGATACGCAGTATTTT,CASSSPGLAGSTDTQYF
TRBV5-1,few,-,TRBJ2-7,TGCGCCAGCAGTTTCGGGACCTCCTACGAGCAGTACTTC,CASSFGTSYEQYF
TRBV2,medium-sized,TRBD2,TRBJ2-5,TGTGCCACCAAAGGAGGTTATAGCGGGGAAGAGACCCAGTACTTC,CATKGGYSGEETQYF
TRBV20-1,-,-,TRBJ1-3,TGCAGTGCTAGAGATGTCCCGGCGCTTGGTGGAAACACCATATATTTT,CSARDVPALGGNTIYF
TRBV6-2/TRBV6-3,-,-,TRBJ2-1,TGTGCCAGCAGTTACCCGGGCCAGCCATTCTTC,CASSYPGQPFF
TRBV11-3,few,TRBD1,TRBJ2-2,TGTGCCAGCAGCTTGGGGACAGGGAAAAACACCGGGGAGCTGTTTTTT,CASSLGTGKNTGELFF
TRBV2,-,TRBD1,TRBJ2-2,TGTGCCAGCAACCTGCCGGGACAGGGAGGCACCGGGGAGCTGTTTTTT,CASNLPGQGGTGELFF
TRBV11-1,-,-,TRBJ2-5,TGTGCCAGCAGTTTTCAGGAGCAAGAGACCCAGTACTTC,CASSFQEQETQYF
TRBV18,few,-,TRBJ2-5,TGTGCCAGCTCACTGCGTCAAGAGACCCAGTACTTC,CASSLRQETQYF
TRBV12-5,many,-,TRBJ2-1,TGTGCTAGTGGTTTGGTACTCACCAGGGGCGACAATGAGCAGTTCTTC,CASGLVLTRGDNEQFF
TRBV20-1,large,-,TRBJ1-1,TGCAGTGCTAGGTGGAGGGGGGGAGGCACTGAAGCTTTCTTT,CSARWRGGGTEAFF
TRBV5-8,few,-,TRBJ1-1,TGTGCCAGCAGCTACTACACTGAAGCTTTCTTT,CASSYYTEAFF
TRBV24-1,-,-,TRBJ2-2,TGTGCCACCGGAGCCAACAGGGCCACCGGGGAGCTGTTTTTT,CATGANRATGELFF
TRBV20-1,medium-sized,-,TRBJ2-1,TGCAGTGCCGCCCCCGTTTACAATGAGCAGTTCTTC,CSAAPVYNEQFF
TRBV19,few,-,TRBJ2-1,TGTGCCAGTAGTATCACGGTCTACAATGAGCAGTTCTTC,CASSITVYNEQFF
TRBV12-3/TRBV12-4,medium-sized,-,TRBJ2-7,TGTGCCAGCAGCATTGGTCTCTACGAGCAGTACTTC,CASSIGLYEQYF
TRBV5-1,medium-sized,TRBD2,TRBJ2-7,TGCGCCAGCAGAAGAGCGGGGGGGCCTGGAGAGCAGTACTTC,CASRRAGGPGEQYF
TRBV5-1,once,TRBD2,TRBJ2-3,TGCGCCAGCAACTGGAGGCGGGGGTACCAAGATACGCAGTATTTT,CASNWRRGYQDTQYF
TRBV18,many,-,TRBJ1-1,TGTGCCAGCTCACCACCAACAGGCAAGGGCCCGGCTTTCTTT,CASSPPTGKGPAFF
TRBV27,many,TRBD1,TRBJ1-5,TGTGCCAGCGGGAGAACAGGGGCCGGGCAGCCCCAGCATTTT,CASGRTGAGQPQHF
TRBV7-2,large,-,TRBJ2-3,TGTGCCAGCAGCTTGTCCCCCAGGGGAAATACAGATACGCAGTATTTT,CASSLSPRGNTDTQYF
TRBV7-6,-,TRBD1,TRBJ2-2,TGTGCCAGCAGCTCAGACAGGGCTTACACCGGGGAGCTGTTTTTT,CASSSDRAYTGELFF
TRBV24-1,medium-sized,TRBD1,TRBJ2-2,TGTGCCATCATACCGGGACAGACGAACACCGGGGAGCTGTTTTTT,CAIIPGQTNTGELFF
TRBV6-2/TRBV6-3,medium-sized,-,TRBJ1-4,TGTGCCAGCAATCCGGGATCGAATGAAAAACTGTTTTTT,CASNPGSNEKLFF
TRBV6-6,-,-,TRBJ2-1,TGTGCCAGCATGCCAGGGGGAGGAGATGAGCAGTTCTTC,CASMPGGGDEQFF
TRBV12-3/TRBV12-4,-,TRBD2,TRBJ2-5,TGTGCCAGCAGAACGACTAGCGGGGCACAAGAGACCCAGTACTTC,CASRTTSGAQETQYF
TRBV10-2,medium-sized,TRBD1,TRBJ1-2,TGCGCCAGCAGTGAGTCTCCGGGACAGCCTTTTTACGGCTACACCTTC,CASSESPGQPFYGYTF
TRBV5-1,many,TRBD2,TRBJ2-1,TGCGCCAGCACGACTAGCGGGGGGCCAGCCACCTACAATGAGCAGTTCTTC,CASTTSGGPATYNEQFF